There are a few counts of the clone carrying this T cell receptor (beta chain). Its matching antigen is unknown. Germline lookup yields CDR1 SNHLY and CDR2 FYNNEI. Trimming stripped 4 bases from V and 2 bases from J, with 12 bases between. The CDR3 is 15 amino acids. PCR involved 60 Vbeta and 13 Jbeta primers. Clones were read by immunoSEQ multiplex PCR, and TCRdb kept only the in-frame ones, dropping some. The sample has some 120,000 clones, roughly 18% seen once. The data were obtained in a study of cytomegalovirus exposure and HLA in healthy donors. Overall study results and limits: The dataset shows that most TCR sequences were rare, while some public TCRs occurred in many donors.

The sequence came from a female donor in good health and CMV-seropositive. What was sequenced was PBMCs. The chain recombines TRBV2 with TRBJ1-5, with D possibly matching TRBD1 (6 bases). CDR3 sequence: CASSVVSGGNQPQHF. The CDR3 coding sequence is TGTGCCAGCAGTGTAGTATCAGGGGGCAATCAGCCCCAGCATTTT.